The clone carrying this T cell receptor (beta chain) was detected ten times or more. Its antigen is unknown. This entry belongs to a study of tumor and adjacent non-tumor tissue in lung cancer. Study in general: There were approximately twelve adenocarcinoma, a couple of squamous cell carcinoma and 1 small cell lung cancer cases.

Study observations and caveats: Top 100 clones took a larger repertoire share in normal lung.

No cell sorting was done before RNA was extracted from the tissue. V lost 0 bases and J 8 bases, leaving 13 bases between the germline ends. This CDR3 region has 13 residues. Germline V gene data show CDR1 as DFQATT and CDR2 as SNEGSKA (reference sequence). Three rounds of nested PCR, following a modified ARM-PCR protocol, produced the TCRbeta library. TCRdb ran MiXCR on the multiplex PCR reads and lists one entry per CDR3 protein. The sample yields about 93,000 distinct CDR3 sequences, around 57% seen once. Material for sequencing was lung tumor tissue. The TCR sequence derives from an older man with non-small cell lung cancer. The V gene is TRBV20-1, the J gene TRBJ1-1; the D gene is possibly TRBD1 (5 bases). The CDR3 DNA is TGCAGTGCTAGAGAGGGGCACCGCGGGGAAGCTTTCTTT. Translating gives CSAREGHRGEAFF.